This TCR beta chain stems from a study of blood T cell repertoires in COVID-19. Study summary: Sites in the United States, Italy and Spain provided acute and convalescent COVID-19 samples.

Per the original data handling: Amplification from reference gene primers served as the basis for estimated nucleated cell counts. Sequencing used immunoSEQ multiplex PCR; TCRdb keeps in-frame clones, though not all of them. D and trimming were read from the DNA, whereas the V and J calls and clone size are those reported in that table. The table includes tens of thousands of clones, 90% detected once. V trimming: 8 bases; J trimming: 1 base; junction bases outside the gene matches: 12. CDR3 length: 17 amino acids. Germline-derived CDR1 and CDR2 are WSHSY and SAAADI. This receptor was taken from a woman older than 75 with active or convalescent COVID-19. The sequenced material came from peripheral blood. J is TRBJ2-7 and V is TRBV10-2; 12 bases line up with TRBD2. The chain's CDR3 is CASQKLAGGTLSYEQYF. The CDR3 coding sequence is TGCGCCAGCCAGAAACTAGCGGGAGGCACACTATCCTACGAGCAGTACTTC.